This entry features one T cell receptor (beta chain) sequence. The entry originates in a study of T cell changes during pregnancy in multiple sclerosis. Method: immunoSEQ multiplex PCR; TCRdb's copy keeps in-frame clones and lacks some. The sample includes 40,000 to 50,000 clones, 85% to 95% seen only once; the top ten take roughly 8.1%. The CDR3 runs 15 residues. Germline values: CDR1 SQVTM, CDR2 ANQGSEA. V lost 4 bases to trimming and J lost 4 bases, with 19 bases between them. The receptor was derived from a female donor with multiple sclerosis, enrolled in a pregnancy study. The chain recombines TRBV29-1 with TRBJ1-2; no definite D call. The sequences come from CD8+ T cells from peripheral blood mononuclear cells, collected in the third trimester of pregnancy. The CDR3 coding sequence is TGCAGCGTTGTTCCTGATCTGGGTGGACTCTATGGCTACACCTTC. It translates to CSVVPDLGGLYGYTF.